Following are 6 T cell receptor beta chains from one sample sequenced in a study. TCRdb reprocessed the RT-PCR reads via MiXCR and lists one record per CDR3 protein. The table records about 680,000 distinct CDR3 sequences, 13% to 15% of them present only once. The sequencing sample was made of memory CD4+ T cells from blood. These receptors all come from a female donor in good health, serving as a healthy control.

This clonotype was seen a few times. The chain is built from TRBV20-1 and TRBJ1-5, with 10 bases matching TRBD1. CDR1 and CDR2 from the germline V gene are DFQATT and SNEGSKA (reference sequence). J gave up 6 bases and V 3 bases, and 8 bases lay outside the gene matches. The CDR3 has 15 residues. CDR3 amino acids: CSASGGQGWGQPQHF. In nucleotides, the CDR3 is TGCAGTGCTAGCGGGGGACAGGGGTGGGGTCAGCCCCAGCATTTT.

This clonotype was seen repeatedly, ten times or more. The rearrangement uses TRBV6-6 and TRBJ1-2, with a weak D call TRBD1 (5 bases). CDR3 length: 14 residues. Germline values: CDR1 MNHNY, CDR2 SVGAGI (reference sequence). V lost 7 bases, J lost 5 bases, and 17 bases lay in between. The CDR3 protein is CASTHGGTNYGYTF. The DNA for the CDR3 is TGTGCCAGCACCCACGGTGGGACGAATTATGGCTACACCTTC.

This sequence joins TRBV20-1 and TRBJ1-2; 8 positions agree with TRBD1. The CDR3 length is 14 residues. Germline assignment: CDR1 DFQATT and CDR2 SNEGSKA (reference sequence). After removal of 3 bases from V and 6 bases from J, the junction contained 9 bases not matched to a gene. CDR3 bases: TGCAGTGCTAGGGGACAGGACCTTGCTCATGGCTACACCTTC. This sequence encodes CSARGQDLAHGYTF.

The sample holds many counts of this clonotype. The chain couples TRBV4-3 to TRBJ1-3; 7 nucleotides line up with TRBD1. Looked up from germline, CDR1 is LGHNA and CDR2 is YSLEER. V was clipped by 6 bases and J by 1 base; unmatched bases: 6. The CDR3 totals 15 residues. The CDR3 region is CASRDRAYSGNTIYF. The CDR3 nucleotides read TGCGCCAGCAGAGACAGGGCCTATTCTGGAAACACCATATATTTT.

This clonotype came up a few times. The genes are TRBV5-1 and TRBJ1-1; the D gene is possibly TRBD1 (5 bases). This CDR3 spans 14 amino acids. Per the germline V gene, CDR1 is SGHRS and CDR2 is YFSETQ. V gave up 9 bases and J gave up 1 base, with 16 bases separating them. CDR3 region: CATTQGPSNTEAFF. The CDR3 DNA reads TGCGCCACCACTCAGGGTCCATCGAACACTGAAGCTTTCTTT.

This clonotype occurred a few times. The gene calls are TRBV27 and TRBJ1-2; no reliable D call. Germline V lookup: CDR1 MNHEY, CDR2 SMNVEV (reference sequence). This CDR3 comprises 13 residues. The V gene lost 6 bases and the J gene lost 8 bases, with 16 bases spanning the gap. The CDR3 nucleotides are TGTGCCAGCAGCCCCCGCATAGCCAGCGGCTACACCTTC. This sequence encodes CASSPRIASGYTF.